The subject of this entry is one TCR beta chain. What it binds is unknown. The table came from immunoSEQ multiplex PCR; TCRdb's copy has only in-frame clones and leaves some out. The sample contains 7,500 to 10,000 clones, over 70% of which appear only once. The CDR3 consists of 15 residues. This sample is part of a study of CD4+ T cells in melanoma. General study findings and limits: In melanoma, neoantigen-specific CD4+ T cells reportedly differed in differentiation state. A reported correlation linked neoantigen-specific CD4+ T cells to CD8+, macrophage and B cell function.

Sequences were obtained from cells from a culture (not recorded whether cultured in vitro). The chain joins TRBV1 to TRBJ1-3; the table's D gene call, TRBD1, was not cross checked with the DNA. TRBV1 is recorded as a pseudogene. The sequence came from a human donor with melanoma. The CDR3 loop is CTSRDRASSGNTIYF. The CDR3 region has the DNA TGCACCAGCAGGGACAGGGCTTCGTCGGGAAACACCATATATTTT.